The 20 T cell receptor beta chains presented below share a single source sample, sequenced in a study of T-cell memory formation after mild COVID-19. MiXCR, applied by TCRdb to the 5' RACE reads, yields one record per CDR3 protein. Found here are approximately 250,000 distinct CDR3 sequences, over 15% of them singletons; the top ten hold 2.1%. Material: PBMCs or a T cell subset sorted from them (not recorded which). The receptors here all came from an adult woman who had mild COVID-19 (a few samples of this study predate the infection). Cell type and time point are not known.

The rearrangement uses TRBV24-1 and TRBJ2-7; TRBD2 matches at 8 bases. Trimming removed 9 bases from V and 6 bases from J; junction bases left unmatched: 6. The CDR3 length is 12 residues. Germline CDR1 and CDR2: KGHDR and SFDVKD. The CDR3 reads CATSAGGGEQYF. The CDR3 DNA is TGTGCCACCTCTGCGGGGGGCGGCGAGCAGTACTTC.

This clonotype was detected a few times. The rearrangement joins TRBV7-9 to TRBJ2-3; 7 bases map to TRBD1. The CDR3 totals 15 residues. The V gene's germline CDR1 is SEHNR and CDR2 FQNEAQ (reference sequence). V trimming: 4 bases; J trimming: 0 bases; junction bases outside the gene matches: 4. CDR3 amino acids: CASSWDSPSTDTQYF. CDR3 coding DNA: TGTGCCAGCAGCTGGGACAGCCCCAGCACAGATACGCAGTATTTT.

The chain combines TRBV7-9 with TRBJ2-6, with 8 bases fitting TRBD1. V was clipped by 5 bases and J by 4 bases; unmatched bases: 7. This CDR3 comprises 16 residues. CDR1 and CDR2 (germline): SEHNR, FQNEAQ (reference sequence). The CDR3 DNA reads TGTGCCAGCAGCCCAGGACAGGGCTTCGGGGCCAACGTCCTGACTTTC. Translated, it gives CASSPGQGFGANVLTF.

J is TRBJ2-7 and V is TRBV30; D is undetermined. V lost 2 bases to trimming and J lost 6 bases, with 14 bases between them. Germline CDR1 and CDR2: GTSNPN and SVGIG (reference sequence). This CDR3 has 13 amino acids. The CDR3 DNA reads TGTGCCTGGAGTACCGACTGGAGTCGCGAGCAGTACTTC. This gives the protein CAWSTDWSREQYF.

DNA for the CDR3: TGTGCCAGCAGCTTAGAGTCGGGCTACGAGCAGTACTTC. Translating it yields CASSLESGYEQYF. The gene calls are TRBV7-2 and TRBJ2-7, with D hard to call. Trimming took off 1 base at V and 3 bases at J, with 7 bases between the two ends. Per the germline V gene, CDR1 is SGHTA and CDR2 is FQGNSA. The CDR3 spans 13 residues. The full variable domain, rest sourced from reference TRBV7-2 and TRBJ2-7, is GAGVSQSPSNKVTEKGKDVELRCDPISGHTALYWYRQSLGQGLEFLIYFQGNSAPDKSGLPSDRFSAERTGGSVSTLTIQRTQQEDSAVYLCASSLESGYEQYFGPGTRLTVT.

This clonotype was seen more than once but under ten times. This sequence joins TRBV2 and TRBJ2-3; weak D call: TRBD1 (6 bases). CDR3 size: 16 residues. Germline V gene sequence: CDR1 SNHLY, CDR2 FYNNEI. The ends were cut back, 6 bases at V and 2 bases at J, with 18 bases in the middle. This chain's CDR3 is CASSSGTFIVTDTQYF. The CDR3 region has the DNA TGTGCCAGCAGCTCCGGGACATTTATAGTCACAGATACGCAGTATTTT.

The genes are TRBV7-9 and TRBJ1-2; the D is unclear. V lost 1 base and J lost 2, with 8 bases in between. From germline, CDR1 is SEHNR and CDR2 FQNEAQ (reference sequence). This CDR3 has 14 residues. CDR3 sequence (DNA): TGTGCCAGCAGCTTAGAGGTGGGGAACTATGGCTACACCTTC. This sequence encodes CASSLEVGNYGYTF.

This clonotype has ten or more counts. The chain's CDR3 is CASSQAGLAGGSGELFF. The CDR3 DNA is TGCGCCAGCAGCCAAGCGGGACTAGCGGGGGGGTCCGGGGAGCTGTTTTTT. The chain joins TRBV4-3 to TRBJ2-2; 16 bases align to TRBD2. After removal of 1 base from V and 6 bases from J, the junction contained 2 bases not matched to a gene. Germline V gene lookup returns CDR1 LGHNA and CDR2 YSLEER. The CDR3 is 17 amino acids.

V gene TRBV20-1 combines with J gene TRBJ1-5, with D perhaps TRBD1 (5 bases). The CDR3 is made up of 17 amino acids. V was trimmed by 0 bases and J by 1 base, leaving 16 bases between them. Germline-derived CDR1 and CDR2 are DFQATT and SNEGSKA (reference sequence). The CDR3 nucleotides are TGCAGTGCTAGAGATCCCCGGGCAGGGATGAGCAATCAGCCCCAGCATTTT. Its translation is CSARDPRAGMSNQPQHF.

The chain recombines TRBV7-2 with TRBJ2-3, with TRBD1 matching over 10 bases. Germline CDR1 is SGHTA and CDR2 is FQGNSA. Trimming took 3 bases from V and 4 from J; bases not matched to a gene: 7. The length of the CDR3 is 16 residues. CDR3 nucleotides: TGTGCCAGCAGCTTGACAGGGGGCTTGTTCCCAGATACGCAGTATTTT. Protein: CASSLTGGLFPDTQYF.

J is TRBJ1-2 and V is TRBV5-5; 7 bases are shared with TRBD1. This CDR3 is built from 15 residues. After removal of 3 bases from V and 5 bases from J, the junction contained 10 bases not matched to a gene. Per germline, CDR1 SGHKS and CDR2 YYEKEE (reference sequence). The CDR3 here is CASSSVTGVGYGYTF. The CDR3 DNA is TGTGCCAGCAGCTCGGTAACAGGGGTAGGGTATGGCTACACCTTC.

The chain couples TRBV25-1 to TRBJ2-2; no clear D. The V end was cut by 8 bases, the J end by 9 bases, with 10 bases between. CDR1 is MGHDK and CDR2 is SYGVNS in the germline V gene. This CDR3 has 11 residues. CDR3 amino acids: CASSPNRELFF. The CDR3 nucleotides read TGTGCCAGCTCTCCCAATCGGGAGCTGTTTTTT.

This clonotype has only a few counts. The chain has TRBV5-1 and TRBJ1-6, with D possibly TRBD1 on 6 matching bases. The CDR3 extends over 15 amino acids. The germline V gene has CDR1 SGHRS and CDR2 YFSETQ. V was trimmed by 4 bases and J by 5 bases, leaving 13 bases between them. DNA of the CDR3: TGCGCCAGCAGCCTTGAGGGGGGGAATAATTCACCCCTCCACTTT. It specifies CASSLEGGNNSPLHF.

CDR3: CASSVGGNRGDTQYF. Here the CDR3 DNA reads TGTGCCAGCAGTGTTGGTGGGAACCGGGGAGATACGCAGTATTTT. The chain links TRBV2 to TRBJ2-3; tentative D call: TRBD2 (5 bases). The CDR3 consists of 15 residues. Deletions cut 4 bases from V and 5 bases from J, with 16 bases between. Germline CDR1 reads SNHLY; CDR2 reads FYNNEI.

This chain links TRBV11-2 with TRBJ2-1; D might be TRBD2 (6 bases). The CDR3 contains 14 residues. V gave up 5 bases and J gave up 9 bases, with 17 bases separating them. Germline CDR1 and CDR2: SGHAT and FQNNGV. The CDR3 region has the DNA TGTGCCAGCAGCCCTTGGGACTCCAGTAGTGAGCAGTTCTTC. Translated: CASSPWDSSSEQFF.

This rearrangement joins TRBV29-1 to TRBJ2-1; no firm D call. The assigned J gene may be wrong: the sequence end matches TRBJ2-7 better. The germline V gene has CDR1 SQVTM and CDR2 ANQGSEA. The CDR3 loop spans 11 amino acids. The CDR3 loop reads CSVRSRYEQYF. For the CDR3, the DNA is TGCAGCGTCCGGAGTCGGTACGAGCAGTACTTC.

This clonotype has ten or more counts. The rearrangement links TRBV20-1 to TRBJ2-7; TRBD2 agrees at 8 bases. The CDR3 has 13 amino acids. Germline values: CDR1 DFQATT, CDR2 SNEGSKA (reference sequence). Trimming at V came to 3 bases and at J to 6 bases, leaving 7 bases not matched to a gene. CDR3 in amino acids: CSASPGLAGEQYF. DNA for the CDR3: TGCAGTGCTAGTCCCGGACTAGCAGGCGAGCAGTACTTC.

This clonotype came up many times. The genes are TRBV4-3 and TRBJ2-1; the match to TRBD2 covers 8 bases. This CDR3 has 19 residues. Losses at the gene ends were 0 bases for V and 1 base for J; bases not matched to a gene: 11. From germline, CDR1 is LGHNA and CDR2 YSLEER. CDR3 DNA: TGCGCCAGCAGCCAAGATCTAACCGAGACTAGCGCTTCCTACAATGAGCAGTTCTTC. Translating gives CASSQDLTETSASYNEQFF.

A few counts support this clonotype. The V call is TRBV6-2 or TRBV6-3, the J call TRBJ2-3, with TRBD1 matching over 8 bases. Germline CDR1 is MNHEY and CDR2 is SVGEGT. CDR3 length equals 16 residues. V was pared by 7 bases and J by 3 bases, with 12 bases of the junction left unmatched. The DNA of the CDR3 is TGTGCCAGCACCCCACTTAGGACAGGGAAGACAGATACGCAGTATTTT. It specifies CASTPLRTGKTDTQYF.

The chain couples TRBV5-1 to TRBJ1-2, with 11 nucleotides matching TRBD1. The V segment lost 4 bases and the J segment 5 bases; nucleotides outside the gene matches: 7. Looked up from germline, CDR1 is SGHRS and CDR2 is YFSETQ. CDR3 length equals 15 residues. This CDR3 is CASSVSGTGGYGYTF. The CDR3 DNA is TGCGCCAGCAGCGTGTCCGGGACAGGGGGTTATGGCTACACCTTC. The entire variable domain, with the rest obtained from reference TRBV5-1 and TRBJ1-2, is as follows: KAGVTQTPRYLIKTRGQQVTLSCSPISGHRSVSWYQQTPGQGLQFLFEYFSETQRNKGNFPGRFSGRQFSNSRSEMNVSTLELGDSALYLCASSVSGTGGYGYTFGSGTRLTVV.